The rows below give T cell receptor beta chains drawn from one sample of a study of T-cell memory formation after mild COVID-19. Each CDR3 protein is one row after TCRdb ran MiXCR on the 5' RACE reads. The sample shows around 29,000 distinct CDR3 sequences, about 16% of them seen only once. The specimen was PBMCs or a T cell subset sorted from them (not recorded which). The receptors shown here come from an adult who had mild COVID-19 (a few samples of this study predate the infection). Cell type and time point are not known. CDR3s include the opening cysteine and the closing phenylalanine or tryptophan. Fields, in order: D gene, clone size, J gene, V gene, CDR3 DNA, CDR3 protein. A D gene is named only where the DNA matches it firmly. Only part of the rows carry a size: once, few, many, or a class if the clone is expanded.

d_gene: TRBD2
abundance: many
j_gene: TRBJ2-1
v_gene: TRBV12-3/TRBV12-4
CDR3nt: TGTGCCAGCAGTCCCGGGACTAGCGGGAGAGATGAGCAGTTCTTC
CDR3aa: CASSPGTSGRDEQFF

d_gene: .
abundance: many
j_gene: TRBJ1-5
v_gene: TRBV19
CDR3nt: TGTGCCAGTAGCCGGGTAGGGGGACTTTATAGCAATCAGCCCCAGCATTTT
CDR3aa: CASSRVGGLYSNQPQHF

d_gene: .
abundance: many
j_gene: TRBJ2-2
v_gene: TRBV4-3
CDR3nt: TGCGCCAGCAGCCTGGCCGCAGTAATGGGCGGGGAGCTGTTTTTT
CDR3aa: CASSLAAVMGGELFF

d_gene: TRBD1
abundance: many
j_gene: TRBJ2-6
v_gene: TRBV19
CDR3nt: TGTGCCAGTAGTAAACAGGGACAGGGCGTCTCTGGGGCCAACGTCCTGACTTTC
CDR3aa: CASSKQGQGVSGANVLTF

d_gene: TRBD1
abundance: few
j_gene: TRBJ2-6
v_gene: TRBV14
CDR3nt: TGTGCCAGCAGCCACTATACCGGGACAGGCCTCTCTGGGGCCAACGTCCTGACTTTC
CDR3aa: CASSHYTGTGLSGANVLTF

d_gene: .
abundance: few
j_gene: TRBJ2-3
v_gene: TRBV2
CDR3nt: TGTGCCAGCAACCCCGAGGGTGGTACGCAGTATTTT
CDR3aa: CASNPEGGTQYF

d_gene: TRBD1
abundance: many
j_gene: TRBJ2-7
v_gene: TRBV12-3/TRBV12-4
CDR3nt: TGTGCCAGCATCCCCCAGGGACAGGGGGCCAGCGAGCAGTACTTC
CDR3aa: CASIPQGQGASEQYF

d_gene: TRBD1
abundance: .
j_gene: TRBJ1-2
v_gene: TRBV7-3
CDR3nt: TGTGCCAGCAGCCCAGGGGGCGACTATGGCTACACCTTC
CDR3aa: CASSPGGDYGYTF

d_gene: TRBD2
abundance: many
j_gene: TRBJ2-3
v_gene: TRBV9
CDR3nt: TGTGCCAGCAGCGTAGACGGTATCGGGGGGGACACAGATACGCAGTATTTT
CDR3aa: CASSVDGIGGDTDTQYF

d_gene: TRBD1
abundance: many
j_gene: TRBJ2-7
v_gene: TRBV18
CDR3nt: TGTGCCAGCTCACAGACAGGGACCACTCCCTACGAGCAGTACTTC
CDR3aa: CASSQTGTTPYEQYF

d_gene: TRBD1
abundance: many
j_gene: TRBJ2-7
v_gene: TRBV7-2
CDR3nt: TGTGCCAGCAGCTTGGACAGGGGCACCGAGCAGTACTTC
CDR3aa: CASSLDRGTEQYF

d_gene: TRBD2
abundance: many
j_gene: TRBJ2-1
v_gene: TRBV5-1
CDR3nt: TGCGCCAGCAGTTTACAGGGACTAGCGGGGGGTGAGCAGTTCTTC
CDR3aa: CASSLQGLAGGEQFF

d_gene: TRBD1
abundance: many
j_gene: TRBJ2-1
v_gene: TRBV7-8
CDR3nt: TGTGCCAGCAGCTTGAGAGACAGGGCCGGTGGGCTGCAGCAGTTCTTC
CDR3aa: CASSLRDRAGGLQQFF

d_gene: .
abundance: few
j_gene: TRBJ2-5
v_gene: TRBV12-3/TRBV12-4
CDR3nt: TGTGCCAGCGGGGCAGGAGGAGCATCGGCCCAGTACTTC
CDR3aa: CASGAGGASAQYF

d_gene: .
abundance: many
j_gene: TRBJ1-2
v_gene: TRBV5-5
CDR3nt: TGTGCCAGCAGCTTGATGGGACTGGAGAGGGATGGCTACACCTTC
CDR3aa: CASSLMGLERDGYTF

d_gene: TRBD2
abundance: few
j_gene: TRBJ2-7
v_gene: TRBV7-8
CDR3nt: TGTGCCAGCAGCTTCACTAGCGACCCTCGCTACGAGCAGTACTTC
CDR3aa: CASSFTSDPRYEQYF

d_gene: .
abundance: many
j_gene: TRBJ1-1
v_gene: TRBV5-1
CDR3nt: TGCGCCAGCAGGCCCCTTACACAATCCGCTGAAGCTTTCTTT
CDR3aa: CASRPLTQSAEAFF

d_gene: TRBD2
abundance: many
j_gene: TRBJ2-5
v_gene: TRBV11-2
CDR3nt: TGTGCCAGCAGCTTAGCCCCCGGTAGCGGGCAAGAGACCCAGTACTTC
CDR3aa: CASSLAPGSGQETQYF

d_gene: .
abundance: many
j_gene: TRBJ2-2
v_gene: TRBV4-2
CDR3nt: TGTGCCAGCAGCCACCGGAACACCGGGGAGCTGTTTTTT
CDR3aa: CASSHRNTGELFF

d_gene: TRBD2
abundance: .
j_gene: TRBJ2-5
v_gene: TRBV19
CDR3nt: TGTGCCAGTAGTACCGGACTAGCGGGAGTTAGGGAGACCCAGTACTTC
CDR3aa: CASSTGLAGVRETQYF

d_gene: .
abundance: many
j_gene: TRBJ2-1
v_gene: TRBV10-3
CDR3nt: TGTGCCATCAAAAGCGAGGATTACTACAATGAGCAGTTCTTC
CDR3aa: CAIKSEDYYNEQFF

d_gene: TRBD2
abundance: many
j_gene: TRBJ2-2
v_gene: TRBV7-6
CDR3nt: TGTGCCAGCAGCTTAGCGCCTAGCGGAAGCACCGGGGAGCTGTTTTTT
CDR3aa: CASSLAPSGSTGELFF

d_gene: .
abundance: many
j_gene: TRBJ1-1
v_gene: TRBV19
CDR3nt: TGTGCCAGTAGTCCCCAGACGACCCTGAACACTGAAGCTTTCTTT
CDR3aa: CASSPQTTLNTEAFF

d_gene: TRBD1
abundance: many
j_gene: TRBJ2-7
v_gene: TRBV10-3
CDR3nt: TGTGCCATCAGTGAGTTAGGGGGCGGATACGAGCAGTACTTC
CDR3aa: CAISELGGGYEQYF

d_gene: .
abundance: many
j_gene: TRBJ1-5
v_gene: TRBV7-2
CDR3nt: TGTGCCAGCAGCTTTAACGGGGGAAATCAGCCCCAGCATTTT
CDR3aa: CASSFNGGNQPQHF

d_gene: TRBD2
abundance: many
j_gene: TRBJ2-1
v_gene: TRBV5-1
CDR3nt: TGCGCCAGCAGCTTGGAGGGGACTAATCATGAGCAGTTCTTC
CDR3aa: CASSLEGTNHEQFF

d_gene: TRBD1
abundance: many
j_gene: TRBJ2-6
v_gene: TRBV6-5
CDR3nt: TGTGCCAGCAGGAAAGGGGGCACTGGGGCCAACGTCCTGACTTTC
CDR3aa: CASRKGGTGANVLTF

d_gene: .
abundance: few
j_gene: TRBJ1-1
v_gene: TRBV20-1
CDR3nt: TGCAGTGCCCTCGAAGGGGGATTCGGTGAAGCTTTCTTT
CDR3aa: CSALEGGFGEAFF

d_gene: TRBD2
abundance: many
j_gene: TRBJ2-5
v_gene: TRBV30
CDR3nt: TGTGCCTGGAGCCAAGGGACTAGCGTCCAAGAGACCCAGTACTTC
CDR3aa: CAWSQGTSVQETQYF

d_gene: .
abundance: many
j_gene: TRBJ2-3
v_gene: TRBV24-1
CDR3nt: TGTGCCACCAGTGATCGGGCCAGGGTGACAGATACGCAGTATTTT
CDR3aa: CATSDRARVTDTQYF

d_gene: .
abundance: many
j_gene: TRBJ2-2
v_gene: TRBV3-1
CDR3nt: TGTGCCAGCAGCCTAGGGGGGGCTCGCACCGGGGAGCTGTTTTTT
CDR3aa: CASSLGGARTGELFF

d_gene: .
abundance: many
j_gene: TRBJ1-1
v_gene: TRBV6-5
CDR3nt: TGTGCCAGCAGACCCTCTGGGGGAGGGACTGAAGCTTTCTTT
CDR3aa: CASRPSGGGTEAFF

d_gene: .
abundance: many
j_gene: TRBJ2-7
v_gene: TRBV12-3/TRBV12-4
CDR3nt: TGTGCCAGCAGTTTAGGGGGGCTCCCTTCTTACGAGCAGTACTTC
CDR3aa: CASSLGGLPSYEQYF

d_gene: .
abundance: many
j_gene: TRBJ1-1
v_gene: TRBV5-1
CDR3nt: TGCGCCAGCAGCTTGGCCGCCAGCATGAACACTGAAGCTTTCTTT
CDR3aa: CASSLAASMNTEAFF

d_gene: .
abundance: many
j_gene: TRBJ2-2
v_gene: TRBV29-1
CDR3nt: TGCAGCGCCCGTGGACCGAAGAACACCGGGGAGCTGTTTTTT
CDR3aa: CSARGPKNTGELFF

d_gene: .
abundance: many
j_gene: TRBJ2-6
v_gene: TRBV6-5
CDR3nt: TGTGCCAGCAAAACGAGCCGGGACCTGAACGTCCTGACTTTC
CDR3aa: CASKTSRDLNVLTF

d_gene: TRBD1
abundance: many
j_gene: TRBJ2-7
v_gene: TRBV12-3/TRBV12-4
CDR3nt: TGTGCCAGCCTTTGGACAGGGGCCTACGAGCAGTACTTC
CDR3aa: CASLWTGAYEQYF

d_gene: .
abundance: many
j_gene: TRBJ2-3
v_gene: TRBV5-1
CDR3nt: TGCGCCAGCAGCTTGGGTCCAGGGGCACCCACAGATACGCAGTATTTT
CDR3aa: CASSLGPGAPTDTQYF

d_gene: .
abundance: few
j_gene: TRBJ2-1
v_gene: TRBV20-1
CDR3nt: TGCAGTCTGTCGGAGGGAAGCTCCTACAATGAGCAGTTCTTC
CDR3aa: CSLSEGSSYNEQFF

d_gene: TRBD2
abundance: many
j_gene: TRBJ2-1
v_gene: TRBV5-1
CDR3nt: TGCGCCAGCAGCTTTGGCGGGAGCCACAATGAGCAGTTCTTC
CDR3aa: CASSFGGSHNEQFF

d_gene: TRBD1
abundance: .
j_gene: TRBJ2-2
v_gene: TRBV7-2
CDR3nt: TGTGCCAGCAGCTCAGTCGGACAGGTGAACACCGGGGAGCTGTTTTTT
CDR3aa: CASSSVGQVNTGELFF

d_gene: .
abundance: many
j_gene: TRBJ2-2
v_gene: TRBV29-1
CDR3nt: TGCAGCGTTATACCGTGGGGCAGGGAGGTCGGGGAGCTGTTTTTT
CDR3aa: CSVIPWGREVGELFF

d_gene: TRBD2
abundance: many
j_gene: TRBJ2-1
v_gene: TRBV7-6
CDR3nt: TGTGCCAGCAGCCCCGGGACTAGCGGTAACAATGAGCAGTTCTTC
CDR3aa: CASSPGTSGNNEQFF

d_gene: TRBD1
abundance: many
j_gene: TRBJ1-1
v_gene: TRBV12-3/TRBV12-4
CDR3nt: TGTGCCAGCAGTGGGCGGGACAGGGGCATACGGGCTTTCTTT
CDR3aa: CASSGRDRGIRAFF

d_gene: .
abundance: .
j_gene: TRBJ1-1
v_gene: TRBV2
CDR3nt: TGTGCCAGCAGCTGGAACCGAGGGGCTATCTTT
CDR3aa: CASSWNRGAIF

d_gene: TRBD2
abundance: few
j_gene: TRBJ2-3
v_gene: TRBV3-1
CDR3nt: TGTGCCAGCAGCCTCCTTGGTAGCGGGGGTCTCACAGATACGCAGTATTTT
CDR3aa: CASSLLGSGGLTDTQYF

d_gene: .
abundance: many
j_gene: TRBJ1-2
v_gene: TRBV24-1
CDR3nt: TGTGCCACCAGTGATTCCCGGACCTACAGGTACTATGGCTACACCTTC
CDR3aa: CATSDSRTYRYYGYTF

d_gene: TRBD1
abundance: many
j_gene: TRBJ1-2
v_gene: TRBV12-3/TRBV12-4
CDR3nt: TGTGCCAGCAGAGCTGCCGGGACAGGCTATGGCTACACCTTC
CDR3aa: CASRAAGTGYGYTF

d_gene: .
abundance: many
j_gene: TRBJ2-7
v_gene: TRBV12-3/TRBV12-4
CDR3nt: TGTGCCAGCAGTTTCGGGTCTGGTGGCGAGCAGTACTTC
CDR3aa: CASSFGSGGEQYF

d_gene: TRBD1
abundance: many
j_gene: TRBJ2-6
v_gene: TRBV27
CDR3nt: TGTGCCAGCACCAACAGGGGCCCTGGGGCCAACGTCCTGACTTTC
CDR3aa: CASTNRGPGANVLTF

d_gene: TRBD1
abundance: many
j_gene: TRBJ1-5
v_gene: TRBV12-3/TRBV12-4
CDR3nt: TGTGCCAGCAGCGGGACAGGGAACAATCAGCCCCAGCATTTT
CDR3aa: CASSGTGNNQPQHF

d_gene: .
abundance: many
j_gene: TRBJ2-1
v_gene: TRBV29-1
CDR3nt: TGCAGCGTTTTAAAGAATGAGCAGTTCTTC
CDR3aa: CSVLKNEQFF